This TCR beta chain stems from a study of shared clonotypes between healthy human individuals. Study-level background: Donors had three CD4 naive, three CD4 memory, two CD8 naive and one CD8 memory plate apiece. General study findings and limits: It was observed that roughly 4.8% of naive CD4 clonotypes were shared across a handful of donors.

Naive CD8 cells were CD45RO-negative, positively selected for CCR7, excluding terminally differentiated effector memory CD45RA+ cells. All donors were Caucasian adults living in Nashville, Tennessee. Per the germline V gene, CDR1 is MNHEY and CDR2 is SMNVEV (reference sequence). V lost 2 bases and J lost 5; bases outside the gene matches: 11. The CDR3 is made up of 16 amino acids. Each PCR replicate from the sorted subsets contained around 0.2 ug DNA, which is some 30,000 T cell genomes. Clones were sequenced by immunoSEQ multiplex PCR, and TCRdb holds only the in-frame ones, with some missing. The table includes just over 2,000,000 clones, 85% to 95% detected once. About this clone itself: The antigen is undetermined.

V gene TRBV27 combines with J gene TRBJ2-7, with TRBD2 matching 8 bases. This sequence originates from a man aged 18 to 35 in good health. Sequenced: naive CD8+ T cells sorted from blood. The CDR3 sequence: CASSLGPGGGSNEQYF. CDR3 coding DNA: TGTGCCAGCAGTTTAGGGCCGGGAGGGGGTTCCAACGAGCAGTACTTC.